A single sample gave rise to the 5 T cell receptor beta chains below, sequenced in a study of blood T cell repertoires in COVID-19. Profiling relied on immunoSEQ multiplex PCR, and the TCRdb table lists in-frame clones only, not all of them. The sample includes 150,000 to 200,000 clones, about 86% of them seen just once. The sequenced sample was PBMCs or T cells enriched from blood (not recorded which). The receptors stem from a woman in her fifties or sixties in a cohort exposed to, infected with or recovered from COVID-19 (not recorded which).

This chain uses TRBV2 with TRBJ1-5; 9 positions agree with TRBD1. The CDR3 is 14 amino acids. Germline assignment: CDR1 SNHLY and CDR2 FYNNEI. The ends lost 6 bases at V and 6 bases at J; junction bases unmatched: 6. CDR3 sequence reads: CASRTTGGGQPQHF. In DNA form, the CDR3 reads TGTGCCAGCAGGACTACAGGGGGCGGTCAGCCCCAGCATTTT.

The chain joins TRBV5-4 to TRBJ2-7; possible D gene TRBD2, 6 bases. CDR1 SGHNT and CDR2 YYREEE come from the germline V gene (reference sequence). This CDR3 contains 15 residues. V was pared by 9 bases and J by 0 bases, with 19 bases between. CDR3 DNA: TGTGCCACCCGTGACCGGACTAACAACTCCTACGAGCAGTACTTC. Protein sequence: CATRDRTNNSYEQYF.

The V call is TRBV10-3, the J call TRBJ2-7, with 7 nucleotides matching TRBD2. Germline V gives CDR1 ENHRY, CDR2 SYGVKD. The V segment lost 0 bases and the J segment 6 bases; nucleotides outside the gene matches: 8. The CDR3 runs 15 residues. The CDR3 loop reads CAISESGTGGSEQYF. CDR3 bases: TGTGCCATCAGTGAGTCCGGGACGGGGGGATCCGAGCAGTACTTC.

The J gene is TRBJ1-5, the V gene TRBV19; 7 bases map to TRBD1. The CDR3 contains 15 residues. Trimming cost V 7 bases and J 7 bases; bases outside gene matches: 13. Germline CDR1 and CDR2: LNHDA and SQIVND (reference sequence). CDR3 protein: CASTGGTVFGQPQHF. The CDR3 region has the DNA TGTGCCAGTACTGGAGGGACAGTTTTTGGCCAGCCCCAGCATTTT.

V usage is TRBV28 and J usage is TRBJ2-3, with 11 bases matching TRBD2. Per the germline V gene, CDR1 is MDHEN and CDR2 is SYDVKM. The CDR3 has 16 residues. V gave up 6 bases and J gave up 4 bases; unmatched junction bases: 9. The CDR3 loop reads CASSLPLAGGSDTQYF. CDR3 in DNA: TGTGCCAGCAGCCTCCCTCTAGCGGGAGGATCAGATACGCAGTATTTT.